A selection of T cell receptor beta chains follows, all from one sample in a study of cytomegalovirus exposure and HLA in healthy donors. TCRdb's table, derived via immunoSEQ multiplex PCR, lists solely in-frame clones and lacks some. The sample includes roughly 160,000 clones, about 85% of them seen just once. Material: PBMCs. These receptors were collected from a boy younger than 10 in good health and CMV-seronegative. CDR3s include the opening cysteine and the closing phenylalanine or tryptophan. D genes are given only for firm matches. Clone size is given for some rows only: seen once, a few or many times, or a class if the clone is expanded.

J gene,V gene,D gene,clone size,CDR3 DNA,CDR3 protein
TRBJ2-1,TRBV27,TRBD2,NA,TGTGCCAGCAGTTCACGAGGGACTAGCGGGAGGCGTACCTACAATGAGCAGTTCTTC,CASSSRGTSGRRTYNEQFF
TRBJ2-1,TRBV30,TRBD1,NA,TGTGCCTGTCTCCGGACAGGGGGAGGCTACAATGAGCAGTTCTTC,CACLRTGGGYNEQFF
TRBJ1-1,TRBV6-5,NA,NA,TGTGCCAGCACCTGGGGGCAGGGTGAAGTAGCTTTCTTT,CASTWGQGEVAFF
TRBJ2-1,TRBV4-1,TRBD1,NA,TGCGCCAGCAGCTTCAACAGGGGAGTGCGGGCTGAGCAGTTCTTC,CASSFNRGVRAEQFF
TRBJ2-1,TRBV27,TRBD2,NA,TGTGCCAGCAGTTTCGTCGGGGGGGATAGGAATGAGCAGTTCTTC,CASSFVGGDRNEQFF
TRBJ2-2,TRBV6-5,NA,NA,TGTGCCAGCAGTTATAGCCAGGGAAACACCGGGGAGCTGTTTTTT,CASSYSQGNTGELFF
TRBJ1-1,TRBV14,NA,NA,TGTGCCAGCAGCCAAGAGGTGCGAAAAGCTTTCTTT,CASSQEVRKAFF
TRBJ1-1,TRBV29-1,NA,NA,TGCAGCGTTCGCAAGAATAGCCCTGAAGCTTTCTTT,CSVRKNSPEAFF
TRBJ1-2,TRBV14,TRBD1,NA,TGTGCCAGCAGTCTGGACAGGAGGAACTATGGCTACACCTTC,CASSLDRRNYGYTF
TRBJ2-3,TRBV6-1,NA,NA,TGTGCCAGCAGTGAACTACAGGGCTCAGATACGCAGTATTTT,CASSELQGSDTQYF
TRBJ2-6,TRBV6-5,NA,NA,TGTGCCAGCAGGGATCCAGGGGCTGGGGCCAACGTCCTGACTTTC,CASRDPGAGANVLTF
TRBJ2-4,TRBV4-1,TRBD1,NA,TGCGCCAGCAGCCACCTACTCGGGACAGGGGGCATGGACATTCAGTACTTC,CASSHLLGTGGMDIQYF
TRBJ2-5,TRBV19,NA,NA,TGTGCCAGTAGTATAGTTGGGGCGGCTCAAGAGACCCAGTACTTC,CASSIVGAAQETQYF
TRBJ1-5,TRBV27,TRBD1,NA,TGTGCCAGCAGGGATACAGGGGGCGGCCAGCCCCAGCATTTT,CASRDTGGGQPQHF
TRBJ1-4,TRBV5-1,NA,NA,TGCGCCAGCAGTTCGACCGGTGGGACTCTCGGGCTGTTTTTT,CASSSTGGTLGLFF
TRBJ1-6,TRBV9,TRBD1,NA,TGTGCCAGCAGCCCCGGGACAGGCCATAATTCACCCCTCCACTTT,CASSPGTGHNSPLHF
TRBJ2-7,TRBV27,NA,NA,TGTGCCAGCAGTACCACACGACTAACTTCCCCCGAGCAGTACTTC,CASSTTRLTSPEQYF
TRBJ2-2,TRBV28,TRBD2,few,TGTGCCAGCAGTCTAGCGGGAGGGCAGTTCGGGGAGCTGTTTTTT,CASSLAGGQFGELFF
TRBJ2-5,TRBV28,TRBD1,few,TGTGCCAGCAGGATAACAGGGGTACAAGAGACCCAGTACTTC,CASRITGVQETQYF
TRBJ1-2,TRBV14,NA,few,TGTGCCAGCAGCCTAAAAGGAGGGGTTCGCTATGGCTACACCTTC,CASSLKGGVRYGYTF
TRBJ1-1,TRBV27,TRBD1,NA,TGTGCCAGCAGATTGACAGGGATCGCTGAAGCTTTCTTT,CASRLTGIAEAFF
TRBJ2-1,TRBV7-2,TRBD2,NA,TGTGCCAGCAGCTCCGGCGGGAGCTCCTACAATGAGCAGTTCTTC,CASSSGGSSYNEQFF
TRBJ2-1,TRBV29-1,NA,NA,TGCAGCGTTAAGGGGTCGGCGGAGGAGGGGTACTACAATGAGCAGTTCTTC,CSVKGSAEEGYYNEQFF
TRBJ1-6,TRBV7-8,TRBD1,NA,TGTGCCAGCAGCCCGAGAGACAGGGATAATTCACCCCTCCACTTT,CASSPRDRDNSPLHF
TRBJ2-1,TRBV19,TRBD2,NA,TGTGCCAGTAGTACAAAGGCTCTAGCGGGGACCAGCTCCTACAATGAGCAGTTCTTC,CASSTKALAGTSSYNEQFF
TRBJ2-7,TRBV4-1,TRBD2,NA,TGCGCCAGCAGCCAAAGGGCACTAGCGGAAGGTGGCTACGAGCAGTACTTC,CASSQRALAEGGYEQYF
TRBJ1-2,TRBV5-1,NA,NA,TGCGCCAGCAGCTTGGAGGGGTTCTATGGCTACACCTTC,CASSLEGFYGYTF
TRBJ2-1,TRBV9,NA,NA,TGTGCCAGCAGCGCCCCACAGGGAGTGACCTACAATGAGCAGTTCTTC,CASSAPQGVTYNEQFF
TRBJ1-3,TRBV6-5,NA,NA,TGTGCCAGCAGGGTACACCGCTCTGGAAACACCATATATTTT,CASRVHRSGNTIYF
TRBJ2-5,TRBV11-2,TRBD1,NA,TGTGCCAGCAGCTTAGCCGGACAGGGCAAGGAGACCCAGTACTTC,CASSLAGQGKETQYF
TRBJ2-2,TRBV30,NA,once,TGTGCCTGGAGTGTACGGACCGGGGAGCTGTTTTTT,CAWSVRTGELFF
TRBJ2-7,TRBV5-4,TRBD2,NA,TGTGCCAGCAGCTTGGGATCTAGCGGGAGGGAGGGCGAGCAGTACTTC,CASSLGSSGREGEQYF
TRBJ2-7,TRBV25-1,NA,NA,TGTGCCAACCCCAGGCATTCCTACGAGCAGTACTTC,CANPRHSYEQYF
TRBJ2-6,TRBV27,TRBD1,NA,TGTGCCAGCAGCTCCCAACAGGGGAAGTCTGGGGCCAACGTCCTGACTTTC,CASSSQQGKSGANVLTF
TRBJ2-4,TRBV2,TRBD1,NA,TGTGCCAGCAGTGGGGAGGGGGACAGGGGGCGCAGTGGTGGCTTC,CASSGEGDRGRSGGF
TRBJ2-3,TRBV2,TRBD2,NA,TGTGCCAGCAGTGGTGGACTAGCGGGGGGCACAGATACGCAGTATTTT,CASSGGLAGGTDTQYF
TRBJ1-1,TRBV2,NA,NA,TGTGCCAGCAGTGAGGCCCAGGAAGCTTTCTTT,CASSEAQEAFF
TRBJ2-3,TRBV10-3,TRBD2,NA,TGTGCCATCAGTGAGTACGGGGGGGGACTCACAGATACGCAGTATTTT,CAISEYGGGLTDTQYF
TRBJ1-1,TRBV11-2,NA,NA,TGTGCCAGCAGCTTAAGGGGGACAAACACTGAAGCTTTCTTT,CASSLRGTNTEAFF
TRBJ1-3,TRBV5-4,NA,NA,TGTGCCAGCAGCATCCGGGCCCTAGGGGCCGGAAACACCATATATTTT,CASSIRALGAGNTIYF
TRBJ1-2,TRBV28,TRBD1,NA,TGTGCCAGCCAGACAGGGGTCAACTATGGCTACACCTTC,CASQTGVNYGYTF
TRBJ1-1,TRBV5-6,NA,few,TGTGCCAGCAGCCGGGGGGCGGGCCGGACTGAAGCTTTCTTT,CASSRGAGRTEAFF
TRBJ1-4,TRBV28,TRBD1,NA,TGTGCCAGCAGTGAGACAGGGGATCGGGAAAAACTGTTTTTT,CASSETGDREKLFF
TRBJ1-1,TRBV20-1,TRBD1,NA,TGCAGTGAGGACAGGAACTCTGAAGCTTTCTTT,CSEDRNSEAFF
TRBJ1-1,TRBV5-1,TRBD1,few,TGCGCCAGCAGCTCCACCACCGGGACAGCACTACTAAAGAACACTGAAGCTTTCTTT,CASSSTTGTALLKNTEAFF
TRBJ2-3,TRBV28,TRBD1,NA,TGTGCCAGCAGTTTACTTGGGACAGGGCGCACAGATACGCAGTATTTT,CASSLLGTGRTDTQYF
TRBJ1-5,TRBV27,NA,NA,TGTGCCAGCAGTTGGCGGGGGACTCAGCCCCAGCATTTT,CASSWRGTQPQHF
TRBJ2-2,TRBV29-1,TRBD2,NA,TGCAGCGTTGAAGATCGAAGTGGACTAGCGGGGACCGGGGAGCTGTTTTTT,CSVEDRSGLAGTGELFF
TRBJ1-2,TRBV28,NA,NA,TGTGCCAGCAGCGATCAGGGGCCCGCCTATGGCTACACCTTC,CASSDQGPAYGYTF
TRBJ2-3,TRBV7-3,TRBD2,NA,TGTGCCAGCAGCCCCATCTCTAGCGGGAGGGACACAGATACGCAGTATTTT,CASSPISSGRDTDTQYF
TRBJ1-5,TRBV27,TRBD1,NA,TGTGCCAGCAGTTTCTCCGGGACAGGGATGTGGGGAAGGCAGCCCCAGCATTTT,CASSFSGTGMWGRQPQHF
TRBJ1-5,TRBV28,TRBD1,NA,TGTGCCAGCAGGCCCGGGACAGGGGAGAGGGGGGGTCAGCCCCAGCATTTT,CASRPGTGERGGQPQHF
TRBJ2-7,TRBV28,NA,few,TGTGCCAGCAGTTTAGTGGCGGGGAGCTCCTACGAGCAGTACTTC,CASSLVAGSSYEQYF